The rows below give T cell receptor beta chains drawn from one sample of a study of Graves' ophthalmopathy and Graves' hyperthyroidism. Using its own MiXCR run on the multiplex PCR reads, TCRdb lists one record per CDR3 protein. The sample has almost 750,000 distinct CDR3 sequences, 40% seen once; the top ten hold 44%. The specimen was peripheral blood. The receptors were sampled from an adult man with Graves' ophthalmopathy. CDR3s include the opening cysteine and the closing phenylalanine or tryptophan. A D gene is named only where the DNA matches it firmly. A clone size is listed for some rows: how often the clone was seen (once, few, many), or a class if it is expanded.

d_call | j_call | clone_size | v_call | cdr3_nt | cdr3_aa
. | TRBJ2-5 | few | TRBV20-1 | TGCAGTGCTAGAGAAGATCCCAGGCGGGAGACCCAGTACTTC | CSAREDPRRETQYF
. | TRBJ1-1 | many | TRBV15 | TGTGCCACCCTGCAGGGGCCAGGGACTGAAGCTTTCTTT | CATLQGPGTEAFF
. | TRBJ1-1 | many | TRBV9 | TGTGCCAGCAGCGTAGACGGAATGAACACTGAAGCTTTCTTT | CASSVDGMNTEAFF
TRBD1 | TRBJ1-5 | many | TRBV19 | TGTGCCAGTAGGATACAGGGGTTAAATCAGCCCCAGCATTTT | CASRIQGLNQPQHF
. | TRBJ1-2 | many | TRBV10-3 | TGTGCCATCAGTGAGATGAACAGGGAGGATGGCTACACCTTC | CAISEMNREDGYTF
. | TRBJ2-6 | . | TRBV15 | TGTGCCACCAGCAGTAGTTCTGGGGCCAACGTCCTGACTTTC | CATSSSSGANVLTF
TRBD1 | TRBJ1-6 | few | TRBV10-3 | TGTGCCAGCAGTATTGCAGGGGGCAATTCACCCCTCCACTTT | CASSIAGGNSPLHF
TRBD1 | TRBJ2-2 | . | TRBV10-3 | TGTGCCATCAGTGACCCGGGACAGGGAATTAGCACCGGGGAGCTGTTTTTT | CAISDPGQGISTGELFF
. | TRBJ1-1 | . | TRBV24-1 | TGTGCCACCAGTGATATCATGAACACTGAAGCTTTCTTT | CATSDIMNTEAFF
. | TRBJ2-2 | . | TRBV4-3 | TGCGCCAGCGGCGGGCTAGCGAACGCGAACACCGGGGAGCTGTTTTTT | CASGGLANANTGELFF
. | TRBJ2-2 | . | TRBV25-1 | TGTGCCAGCAGCCCCTCCGCTCGGGGGAACACCGGGGAGCTGTTTTTT | CASSPSARGNTGELFF
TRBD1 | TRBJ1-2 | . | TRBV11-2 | TGTGCCAGCAGTTACGCCGGGACAGGGGTAAACTATGGCTACACCTTC | CASSYAGTGVNYGYTF
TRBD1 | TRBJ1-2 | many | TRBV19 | TGTGCCAGTACTCAGACGGACAGGGCACATGGCTACACCTTC | CASTQTDRAHGYTF
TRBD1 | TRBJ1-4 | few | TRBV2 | TGTGCCAGCAGGGATCGGACAGGGGGTGAAAAACTGTTTTTT | CASRDRTGGEKLFF
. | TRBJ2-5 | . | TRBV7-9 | TGTGCCAGCAGCTTGAGGGGGTCAGGAAGGCTAGCCCCTCGGCAAGAGACCCAGTACTTC | CASSLRGSGRLAPRQETQYF
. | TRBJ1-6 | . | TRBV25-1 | TGTGCCAGCATTAGGGACATGCCCCCTAGATCACCCCTCCACTTT | CASIRDMPPRSPLHF
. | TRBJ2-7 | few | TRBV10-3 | TGTGCCAGCAGTTACTCCCCGGAGCCCTACGAGCAGTACTTC | CASSYSPEPYEQYF
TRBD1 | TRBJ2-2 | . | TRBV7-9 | TGTGCCACCGCGACAGGGGGCAACACCGGGGAGCTGTTTTTT | CATATGGNTGELFF
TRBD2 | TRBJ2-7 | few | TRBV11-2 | TGTGCCAGCAGCTCGGAAGCGGGAGGGTTCTACGAGCAGTACTTC | CASSSEAGGFYEQYF
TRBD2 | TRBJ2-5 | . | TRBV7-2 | TGTGCCAGCAGCTTTCCGGGGGGAATACAAGAGACCCAGTACTTC | CASSFPGGIQETQYF
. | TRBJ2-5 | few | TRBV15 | TGTGCCACCAGCAGAGACACAGCCCAAGAGACCCAGTACTTC | CATSRDTAQETQYF
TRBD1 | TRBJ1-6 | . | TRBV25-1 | TGTGCCAGCAGTTACTCTTGGGACAGCAGTTCACCCCTCCACTTT | CASSYSWDSSSPLHF
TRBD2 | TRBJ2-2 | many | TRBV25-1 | TGTGCCAGTAGTGAATATCTAGCGGGAGAGGTCGGCGGGGAGCTGTTTTTT | CASSEYLAGEVGGELFF
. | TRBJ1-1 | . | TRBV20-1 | TGCAGTGCAGGGAGGGAGAGAACTGAAGCTTTCTTT | CSAGRERTEAFF
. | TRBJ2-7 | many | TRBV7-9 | TGTGCCAGCAGCCCTGGAGGGGGGAGGGGTGAGCAGTACTTC | CASSPGGGRGEQYF
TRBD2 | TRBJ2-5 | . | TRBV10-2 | TGTGCCAGCATTCCAGTCGGGGGGGTATCGGAGACCCAGTACTTC | CASIPVGGVSETQYF
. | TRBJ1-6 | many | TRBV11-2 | TGTGCCAGCAGCTTCGGGGATTATTCACCCCTCCACTTT | CASSFGDYSPLHF
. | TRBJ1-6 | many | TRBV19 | TGTGCCAGTAGTACGGGGTCGAATTCACCCCTCCACTTT | CASSTGSNSPLHF
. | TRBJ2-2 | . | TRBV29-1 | TGCAGCGCCTATGAAGGGCGGGTCACCGGGGAGCTGTTTTTT | CSAYEGRVTGELFF
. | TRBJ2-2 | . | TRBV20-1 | TGCAGTGCTAGAGACACCACCGGGGAGCTGTTTTTT | CSARDTTGELFF
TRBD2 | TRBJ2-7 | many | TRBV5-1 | TGCGCCAGCAGTCTCGGGACTAGCGAGTCGAGGCGGTACTTC | CASSLGTSESRRYF
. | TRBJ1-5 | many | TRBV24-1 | TGTGCCACCAGTGATCCCGCGGAGGGCAATCAGCCCCAGCATTTT | CATSDPAEGNQPQHF
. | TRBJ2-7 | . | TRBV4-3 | TGCGCCAGCAGCCAAGAACCCATCGGGACATGCAACTACAAGCAGTACTTC | CASSQEPIGTCNYKQYF
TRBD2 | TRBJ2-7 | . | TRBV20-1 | TGCAGTGCTGCCGGGACTAGCGGAGCCTACGAGCAGTACTTC | CSAAGTSGAYEQYF
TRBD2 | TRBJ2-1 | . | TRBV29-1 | TGCAGCGCGGGACTATCAAATGAGCAGTTCTTC | CSAGLSNEQFF
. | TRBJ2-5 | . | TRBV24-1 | TGTGCCAGCAGTTCCAGACACAGGATCCGGTACCAAGAGACCCAGTACTTC | CASSSRHRIRYQETQYF
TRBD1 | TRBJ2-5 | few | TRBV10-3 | TGTGCCAGTAGGGGGCCCAATGAAGAGACCCAGTACTTC | CASRGPNEETQYF
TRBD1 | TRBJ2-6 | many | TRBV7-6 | TGTGCCAGCAGCTTAGAAGGGGGCGCTTCTGGGGCCAACGTCCTGACTTTC | CASSLEGGASGANVLTF
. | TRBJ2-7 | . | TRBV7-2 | TGTGCCAGCAGGACACTAGCCTACGAGCAGTACTTC | CASRTLAYEQYF
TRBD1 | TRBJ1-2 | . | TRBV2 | TGTGCCAAGGCAGGGACAGGGGGCTACTATGGCTACACCTTC | CAKAGTGGYYGYTF
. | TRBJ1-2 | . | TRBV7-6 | TGTGCCAGCAGCTTAGCGGTTGGGGGTGTCTATGGCTACACCTTC | CASSLAVGGVYGYTF
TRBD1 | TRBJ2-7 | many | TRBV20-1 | TGCAGTGCTGTGACAGGGGGCTACGAGCAGTACTTC | CSAVTGGYEQYF
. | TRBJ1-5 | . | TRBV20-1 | TGCAGTGCTTCCCAGGGGAGAGAATATCAGCCCCAGCATTTT | CSASQGREYQPQHF